Presented here are 2 T cell receptor beta chains from one specimen sequenced in a study of shared clonotypes between healthy human individuals. Profiling relied on immunoSEQ multiplex PCR, and the TCRdb table lists in-frame clones only, not all of them. Among 2.3 million or so clones listed, roughly 93% were seen once. Sample: naive CD4+ T cells from PBMCs. Documented subset: CD45RA+ positively selected. The receptor set was obtained from a man in his late teens or twenties in good health. Some clones in this sample may be carry-over from other donors' samples.

The chain carries TRBV7-9 and TRBJ2-7; no firm D call. The ends were cut back, 8 bases at V and 2 bases at J, with 16 bases in the middle. The V gene's germline CDR1 is SEHNR and CDR2 FQNEAQ (reference sequence). CDR3 length equals 14 residues. As DNA, the CDR3 is TGTGCCAGCGCGTTTAGGACGTCGGCCTACGAGCAGTACTTC. Encoded protein: CASAFRTSAYEQYF. Variable domain in full (rest from reference TRBV7-9 and TRBJ2-7): DTGVSQNPRHKITKRGQNVTFRCDPISEHNRLYWYRQTLGQGPEFLTYFQNEAQLEKSRLLSDRFSAERPKGSFSTLEIQRTEQGDSAMYLCASAFRTSAYEQYFGPGTRLTVT.

The chain joins TRBV7-9 to TRBJ1-4; a weak D match, TRBD1 (6 bases). The CDR3 runs 16 residues. Trimming took off 3 bases at V and 3 bases at J, with 14 bases between the two ends. Germline V gives CDR1 SEHNR, CDR2 FQNEAQ (reference sequence). This CDR3 reads CASSFRGGEPNEKLFF. The CDR3 region has the DNA TGTGCCAGCAGCTTTAGAGGGGGAGAACCTAATGAAAAACTGTTTTTT.